This TCR beta chain stems from a study of T cells in tumors after PD-1 blockade. Whole-study context: Treatment was either pembrolizumab 200 mg every 3 weeks or cemiplimab 350 mg every 2 weeks. During anti-PD-1 treatment, some patients continued daily vismodegib 150 mg.

Only in-frame clones appear in the TCRdb table, and some are missing; sequencing was by immunoSEQ multiplex PCR. The table shows 60,000 to 70,000 clones, with around two thirds occurring only once. Template: tumor biopsy or peripheral blood genomic DNA, about 550-6,500 ng per sample. This CDR3 has 14 residues. The junction had 2 bases not matched to a gene; V was cut back by 7 bases and J by 0 bases. Per the germline V gene, CDR1 is SNHLY and CDR2 is FYNNEI. The TCR sequence derives from a human donor with basal cell carcinoma. The V and J genes are TRBV2 and TRBJ2-2, with 7 bases that match TRBD1. The sample consisted of PBMCs, taken after anti-PD-1 treatment. CDR3 in DNA: TGTGCCAGCAAAGGGACAGCGAACACCGGGGAGCTGTTTTTT. Protein product: CASKGTANTGELFF.